Sequencing of this TCR beta chain was carried out in a study of CD4 T cells in relation to SARS-CoV-2 and coronaviruses. Study-wide results and caveats: Samples before the pandemic and after infection were not matched within any donor. SARS-CoV-2-driven expansion was significantly weaker in crossreactive than monoreactive clones.

Uncultured naive and memory CD4+ T cells supplied DNA for deep TCR-beta sequencing. Clones were sequenced by immunoSEQ multiplex PCR, and TCRdb holds only the in-frame ones, with some missing. This table has under 70,000 clones, more than 80% appearing once. This CDR3 has 15 amino acids. V trimming: 5 bases; J trimming: 5 bases; junction bases outside the gene matches: 5. Per germline, CDR1 KGHSH and CDR2 LQKENI. Before the COVID-19 pandemic, during about 2010-2018, CD4+ T cells were taken from unexposed donors. Cryopreserved PBMCs were CD4-enriched, then split into naive and memory cells. Comments on this clone: Antigen specificity is unknown.

The origin of this receptor is a human donor in good health. Sequenced sample: memory CD4+ T cells from PBMCs. The J gene is TRBJ2-2, the V gene TRBV18; 10 bases are a match to TRBD1. The CDR3 sequence: CASSTGQGSTGELFF. In DNA, the CDR3 is TGTGCCAGCTCAACGGGACAGGGGTCGACCGGGGAGCTGTTTTTT. Based on the CDR3 plus reference TRBV18 and TRBJ2-2, the full variable domain is NAGVMQNPRHLVRRRGQEARLRCSPMKGHSHVYWYRQLPEEGLKFMVYLQKENIIDESGMPKERFSAEFPKEGPSILRIQQVVRGDSAAYFCASSTGQGSTGELFFGEGSRLTVL.